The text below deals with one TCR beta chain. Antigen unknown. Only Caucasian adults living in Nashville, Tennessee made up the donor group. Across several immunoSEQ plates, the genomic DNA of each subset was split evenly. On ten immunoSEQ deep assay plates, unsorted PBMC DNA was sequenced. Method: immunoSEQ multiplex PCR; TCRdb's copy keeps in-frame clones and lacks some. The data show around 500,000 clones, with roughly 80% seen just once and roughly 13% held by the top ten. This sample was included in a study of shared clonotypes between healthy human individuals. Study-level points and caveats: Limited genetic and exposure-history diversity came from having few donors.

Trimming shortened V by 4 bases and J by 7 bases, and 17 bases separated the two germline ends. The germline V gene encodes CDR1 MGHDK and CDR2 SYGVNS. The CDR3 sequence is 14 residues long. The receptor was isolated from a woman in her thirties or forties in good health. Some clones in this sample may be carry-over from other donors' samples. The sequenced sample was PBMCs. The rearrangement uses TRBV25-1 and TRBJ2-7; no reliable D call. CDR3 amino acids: CASSGRPSSGEQYF. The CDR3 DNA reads TGTGCCAGCAGTGGCCGCCCGAGCTCCGGGGAGCAGTACTTC.